This TCR beta chain was identified in a study of shared clonotypes between healthy human individuals. The CDR3 covers 16 residues. The germline V and J ends were trimmed by 6 bases and 0 bases, with 15 bases remaining between them. The germline gives CDR1 SGHVS, CDR2 FQNEAQ. In the original processing: Without quality scores, immunoSEQ junctional reads could not be filtered like full-length reads. Using immunoSEQ multiplex PCR, the repertoire was profiled, and TCRdb retains in-frame clones only, with some absent. That table gives V, J and clone size, and the DNA gave D and trimming. The sample lists roughly 2 million clones, around 95% occurring once.

The V gene is TRBV7-8, the J gene TRBJ2-1; D remains ambiguous. This receptor was identified in a man between 18 and 29 years old in good health. Material for sequencing was naive CD4+ T cells sorted from blood. The subset was: CD45RA+ positively selected. DNA for the CDR3: TGTGCCAGCAGGGACCCGGCCCGAAGCTCCTACAATGAGCAGTTCTTC. Residues: CASRDPARSSYNEQFF.